Sequencing of this T cell receptor (beta chain) was carried out in a study of identical twins. The study, taken as a whole, reports: The conclusions drew on cross-sectional statistical analysis instead of tracking the same donors. Insertions were reduced in abundant cord blood beta clonotypes but not in memory repertoires. With monozygotic twins, out-of-frame TCR alpha sharing exceeded what models estimated.

TCRdb redid the calling of the 5' RACE reads with MiXCR, one entry per CDR3 protein. Of 300,000 to 400,000 distinct CDR3 sequences listed, about 10% are singletons. The germline CDR1 and CDR2 sequences are SEHNR and FQNEAQ (reference sequence). The V end was cut by 6 bases, the J end by 6 bases, with 15 bases between. CDR3 length equals 14 residues. In this sample, this clonotype turned up a few times. Its antigen is currently unknown. The chain couples TRBV7-9 to TRBJ2-1, with D hard to call. The clonotype originates from a woman aged 45 to 65 in good health. The sequenced sample consisted of naive T cells sorted from blood. The CDR3 nucleotides are TGTGCCAGCAGTTCCCCCTTGGCCCTCAATGAGCAGTTCTTC. Translated: CASSSPLALNEQFF.